The rows below give T cell receptor beta chains drawn from one sample of a study of Graves' ophthalmopathy and Graves' hyperthyroidism. Using its own MiXCR run on the multiplex PCR reads, TCRdb lists one record per CDR3 protein. The sample has 300,000 to 400,000 distinct CDR3 sequences; 15% to 20% are singletons. Sequencing was carried out using peripheral blood. These TCRs come from an adult man with Graves' ophthalmopathy. Both conserved end residues are part of each CDR3. A D gene is named only where the DNA matches it firmly. Rows give clone size only sometimes, using once, few, many, or a class for an expanded clone.

CDR3 DNA: TGCAGTGCTAGTTCTGGGGGCGGCTCCTACGAGCAGTACTTC
CDR3 protein: CSASSGGGSYEQYF
clone size: many
J gene: TRBJ2-7
V gene: TRBV20-1
D gene: NA

CDR3 DNA: TGTGCCAGCAGACCGTTCCCAGACAGAGCGAACACTGAAGCTTTCTTT
CDR3 protein: CASRPFPDRANTEAFF
clone size: many
J gene: TRBJ1-1
V gene: TRBV27
D gene: NA

CDR3 DNA: TGTGCCAGCAGCTCGTTAAGCGGCGGGAGGGCCCACGAGCAGTACTTC
CDR3 protein: CASSSLSGGRAHEQYF
clone size: NA
J gene: TRBJ2-7
V gene: TRBV27
D gene: TRBD2

CDR3 DNA: TGCAGTGTTAATTCACCCCTCCACTTT
CDR3 protein: CSVNSPLHF
clone size: NA
J gene: TRBJ1-6
V gene: TRBV20-1
D gene: NA

CDR3 DNA: TGTGCCAGCAACATCCTTATGGGAGCTTCCTACGAGCAGTACTTC
CDR3 protein: CASNILMGASYEQYF
clone size: many
J gene: TRBJ2-7
V gene: TRBV6-2/TRBV6-3
D gene: NA

CDR3 DNA: TGCAGTGCCCCGGACGGGAAAGAGACCCAGTACTTC
CDR3 protein: CSAPDGKETQYF
clone size: few
J gene: TRBJ2-5
V gene: TRBV20-1
D gene: NA

CDR3 DNA: TGTGCCAGCAGCCGCCGGGCCCGAAATCTGAACACTGAAGCTTTCTTT
CDR3 protein: CASSRRARNLNTEAFF
clone size: NA
J gene: TRBJ1-1
V gene: TRBV11-2
D gene: NA

CDR3 DNA: TGTGCCAGCAGGGGCTTTCGGGGTGAAAGCAATCAGCCCCAGCATTTT
CDR3 protein: CASRGFRGESNQPQHF
clone size: many
J gene: TRBJ1-5
V gene: TRBV2
D gene: NA

CDR3 DNA: TGTGCCAGCCATAAAGCGGGGGTTCCTGAAGCTTTCTTT
CDR3 protein: CASHKAGVPEAFF
clone size: many
J gene: TRBJ1-1
V gene: TRBV6-1
D gene: NA

CDR3 DNA: TGTGCCAGCAGGATAGATTACGAGCAGTACTTC
CDR3 protein: CASRIDYEQYF
clone size: many
J gene: TRBJ2-7
V gene: TRBV12-3/TRBV12-4
D gene: NA

CDR3 DNA: TGTGCCAGCAGCCAGGTGGAGAACACCGGGGAGCTGTTTTTT
CDR3 protein: CASSQVENTGELFF
clone size: many
J gene: TRBJ2-2
V gene: TRBV4-2
D gene: NA

CDR3 DNA: TGTGCCAGCACCTACACGGGGCGGGAGTCCCAGCATTTT
CDR3 protein: CASTYTGRESQHF
clone size: many
J gene: TRBJ1-5
V gene: TRBV6-1
D gene: NA

CDR3 DNA: TGCGCCAGCAGCCAAGGCCCGGGACAGCGAGACTCTGGGGCCAACGTCCTGACTTTC
CDR3 protein: CASSQGPGQRDSGANVLTF
clone size: few
J gene: TRBJ2-6
V gene: TRBV4-1
D gene: TRBD1

CDR3 DNA: TGTGCCAGCTCACAAACTAGCGCACAAGAGACCCAGTACTTC
CDR3 protein: CASSQTSAQETQYF
clone size: many
J gene: TRBJ2-5
V gene: TRBV18
D gene: TRBD2

CDR3 DNA: TGTGCCAGCAGCTTAGCGGCCTCCCCAACAGGCGGCTACACCTTC
CDR3 protein: CASSLAASPTGGYTF
clone size: many
J gene: TRBJ1-2
V gene: TRBV7-6
D gene: NA

CDR3 DNA: TGTGCCATCAGTTGGGACAGGGGGCGCGGTGAGACCCAGTACTTC
CDR3 protein: CAISWDRGRGETQYF
clone size: NA
J gene: TRBJ2-5
V gene: TRBV10-3
D gene: TRBD1

CDR3 DNA: TGTGCCAGCAGTTTCGAACAGGGGATTAAGACCCAGTACTTC
CDR3 protein: CASSFEQGIKTQYF
clone size: NA
J gene: TRBJ2-5
V gene: TRBV12-3/TRBV12-4
D gene: TRBD1

CDR3 DNA: TGCGCCAGCAGCGGGGGACAGGGGCGATCACCCCTCCACTTT
CDR3 protein: CASSGGQGRSPLHF
clone size: many
J gene: TRBJ1-6
V gene: TRBV5-1
D gene: TRBD1

CDR3 DNA: TGTGCCAGCAGCGGTAGCGGGGTTAACACCGGGGAGCTGTTTTTT
CDR3 protein: CASSGSGVNTGELFF
clone size: few
J gene: TRBJ2-2
V gene: TRBV9
D gene: TRBD2

CDR3 DNA: TGTGCCAGCACCACCGCCTTGAACACTGAAGCTTTCTTT
CDR3 protein: CASTTALNTEAFF
clone size: many
J gene: TRBJ1-1
V gene: TRBV12-3/TRBV12-4
D gene: NA

CDR3 DNA: TGTGCCAGCTCACGCGCAACAGCAGATAGCAATCAGCCCCAGCATTTT
CDR3 protein: CASSRATADSNQPQHF
clone size: NA
J gene: TRBJ1-5
V gene: TRBV18
D gene: NA

CDR3 DNA: TGTGCCAGCAGTTTTTTAGACACTTCCTACGAGCAGTACTTC
CDR3 protein: CASSFLDTSYEQYF
clone size: NA
J gene: TRBJ2-7
V gene: TRBV12-3/TRBV12-4
D gene: NA

CDR3 DNA: TGCGCCAGCAGTGAAGCGGGAGTCGATACCGGGGAGCTGTTTTTT
CDR3 protein: CASSEAGVDTGELFF
clone size: few
J gene: TRBJ2-2
V gene: TRBV10-1
D gene: TRBD2

CDR3 DNA: TGTGCCAGCAGCGAGTCTGCCTACGAGCAGTACTTC
CDR3 protein: CASSESAYEQYF
clone size: many
J gene: TRBJ2-7
V gene: TRBV7-9
D gene: NA

CDR3 DNA: TGTGCCAGCAGCTTAGCGCGAATCTCCTATAATTCACCCCTCCACTTT
CDR3 protein: CASSLARISYNSPLHF
clone size: NA
J gene: TRBJ1-6
V gene: TRBV7-2
D gene: NA

CDR3 DNA: TGCAGCGTTGTGGGGGGCGGGTATGGCTACACCTTC
CDR3 protein: CSVVGGGYGYTF
clone size: many
J gene: TRBJ1-2
V gene: TRBV29-1
D gene: NA

CDR3 DNA: TGCGCCAGCAGTCGTCAAGGGGATGGATCCTCTGGAAACACCATATATTTT
CDR3 protein: CASSRQGDGSSGNTIYF
clone size: many
J gene: TRBJ1-3
V gene: TRBV5-1
D gene: NA

CDR3 DNA: TGTGCCACCAGTGATCCAGGACAGGGTTGGGACGAGCAGTACTTC
CDR3 protein: CATSDPGQGWDEQYF
clone size: many
J gene: TRBJ2-7
V gene: TRBV24-1
D gene: TRBD1